These T cell receptor beta chains were read from a single sample in a study of blood T cell repertoires in COVID-19. Assay used: immunoSEQ multiplex PCR; TCRdb lists only in-frame clones, some missing. This sample carries 300,000 or so clones, roughly 88% of them seen once, and the ten largest clones take 2.9%. The source material was peripheral blood. These receptors came from a woman in her twenties or thirties with COVID-19, enrolled during active disease. CDR3s include the opening cysteine and the closing phenylalanine or tryptophan. Fields, in order: D gene, J gene, V gene, CDR3 DNA, CDR3 protein. The D gene is left open where the match is weak.

D: .; J: TRBJ2-3; V: TRBV19; DNA: TGTGCCAGTAGTATTGTGGCGGATCCTAGCACAGATACGCAGTATTTT; CDR3: CASSIVADPSTDTQYF
D: TRBD1; J: TRBJ1-5; V: TRBV2; DNA: TGTGCCAGCAGTGAAAGGACAGGCCCCAATCAGCCCCAGCATTTT; CDR3: CASSERTGPNQPQHF
D: .; J: TRBJ2-5; V: TRBV18; DNA: TGTGCCAGCTCACTAGGAGAAGAGACCCAGTACTTC; CDR3: CASSLGEETQYF
D: TRBD1; J: TRBJ1-3; V: TRBV30; DNA: TGTGCCTGGAGTGTAGGCTGGACAGGGGGGATTGCGTCTGGAAACACCATATATTTT; CDR3: CAWSVGWTGGIASGNTIYF
D: TRBD2; J: TRBJ2-7; V: TRBV11-2; DNA: TGTGCCAGCAGCCTGACTAGCGGGAGGGCCTCCGAGCAGTACTTC; CDR3: CASSLTSGRASEQYF
D: TRBD1; J: TRBJ2-2; V: TRBV6-6; DNA: TGTGCCAGCAGTCAGACAGGGGGGTCCGGGGAGCTGTTTTTT; CDR3: CASSQTGGSGELFF
D: TRBD1; J: TRBJ2-2; V: TRBV6-6; DNA: TGTGCCAGCAGGGGACAGGGGTTCGCCGGGGAGCTGTTTTTT; CDR3: CASRGQGFAGELFF
D: .; J: TRBJ1-1; V: TRBV18; DNA: TGTGCCAGCTCACCGGCCCAGAACACTGAAGCTTTCTTT; CDR3: CASSPAQNTEAFF
D: TRBD1; J: TRBJ1-2; V: TRBV6-6; DNA: TGTGCCAGCAGTACCACAGGGGACTATGGCTACACCTTC; CDR3: CASSTTGDYGYTF
D: TRBD1; J: TRBJ2-2; V: TRBV18; DNA: TGTGCCAGCTCACCAATAGGGACAGGGAACACCGGGGAGCTGTTTTTT; CDR3: CASSPIGTGNTGELFF